The subject of this entry is one TCR beta chain. Its antigen remains unidentified. This sample stems from a study of Ad26.COV2.S vaccination and SARS-CoV-2 variants. General observations from the study: Ad26.COV2.S recipients had broader spike-specific TCRs (P = 0.0014). Comparability of non-spike TCR breadth was observed across vaccine and placebo recipients.

The CDR3 length is 14 residues. The V gene lost 2 bases and the J gene lost 6 bases, with 13 bases spanning the gap. The treatment was: around 19 received Ad26.COV2.S at low or high dose, single or two shots; 5 received placebo; per-sample allocation not given. The study sampled participants on day 63 after the first vaccine or placebo injection. A Boston donor was an adult aged 18-55 years. Spike of the Wuhan-strain SARS-CoV-2 was expressed by an Ad26 vector, which formed the vaccine. Only in-frame clones appear in the TCRdb table, and some are missing; sequencing was by immunoSEQ multiplex PCR. This sample has a few hundred thousand clones; roughly 88% occur once, and the top ten carry around 5.5%.

The TCR sequence derives from a person between 18 and 65 years old who received the Ad26.COV2.S COVID-19 vaccine or a placebo. The rearrangement links TRBV23-1 to TRBJ1-1, with D unclear. TRBV23-1 is an open reading frame whose function is uncertain. Specimen: peripheral blood, collected in a trial of Ad26.COV2.S vaccine versus placebo. CDR3: CASSQDSKGAEAFF. The CDR3 DNA reads as TGCGCCAGCAGTCAAGATTCCAAAGGAGCTGAAGCTTTCTTT.